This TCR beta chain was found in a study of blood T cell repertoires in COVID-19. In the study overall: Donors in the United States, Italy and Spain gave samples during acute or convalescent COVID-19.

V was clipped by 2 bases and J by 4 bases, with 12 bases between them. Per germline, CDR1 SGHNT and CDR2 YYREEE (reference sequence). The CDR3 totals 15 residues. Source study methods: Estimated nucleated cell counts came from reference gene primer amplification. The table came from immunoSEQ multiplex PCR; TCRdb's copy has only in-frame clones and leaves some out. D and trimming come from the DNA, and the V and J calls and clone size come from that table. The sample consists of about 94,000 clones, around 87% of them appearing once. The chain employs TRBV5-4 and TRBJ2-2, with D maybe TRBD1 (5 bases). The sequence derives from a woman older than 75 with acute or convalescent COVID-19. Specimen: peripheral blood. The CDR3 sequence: CASSLAGMSTGELFF. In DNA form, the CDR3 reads TGTGCCAGCAGCTTAGCAGGGATGTCCACCGGGGAGCTGTTTTTT. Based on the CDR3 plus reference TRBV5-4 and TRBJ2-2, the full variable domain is ETGVTQSPTHLIKTRGQQVTLRCSSQSGHNTVSWYQQALGQGPQFIFQYYREEENGRGNFPPRFSGLQFPNYSSELNVNALELDDSALYLCASSLAGMSTGELFFGEGSRLTVL.